The table lists the clone carrying this T cell receptor beta chain with a few counts. The data stem from a study of blood T cell repertoires in COVID-19. Study overall: Material from acute and convalescent COVID-19 was sourced from the United States, Italy and Spain. From T cells, B-cell-depleted T cells, or PBMCs came the material, which was cDNA or gDNA.

Here immunoSEQ multiplex PCR was the method, and the copy in TCRdb shows in-frame clones only, minus some. The table has some 130,000 clones, over 80% seen once. The TCR sequence derives from a man aged 45 to 65 with active COVID-19. The sequencing input was peripheral blood.

The CDR3 DNA is TGTGCCAGCAGTCTACAGGGAACCGGCTACACCTTC. It translates to CASSLQGTGYTF. The rearrangement uses TRBV6-2 or TRBV6-3 and TRBJ1-2; D might be TRBD1 (6 bases). Trimming took 5 bases from V and 8 from J, leaving 12 bases between them. The CDR3 has 12 residues. The germline V gene encodes CDR1 MNHEY and CDR2 SVGEGT.